This is a list of T cell receptor beta chains from one sample in a study of T cell repertoires in cytomegalovirus infection. These receptors' targets are unknown. TCRdb reprocessed the reads via MiXCR and lists one record per CDR3 protein. The data contain 150,000 or so distinct CDR3 sequences, around 30% of them seen just once; the ten biggest clones take up 45% to 55%. The sequences come from CD8+ T cells from cultured PBMCs, collected from culture after CMV antigen stimulation. These receptor sequences come from a human donor in good health (CMV status not recorded). Some clones in this sample may be carry-over from other donors' samples. Each CDR3 is given with its conserved first and last residue. A D gene is named only where the DNA matches it firmly. Clone size, where shown, is once, few, many, or a class for clones that have expanded.

D gene,J gene,V gene,clone size,CDR3 protein,CDR3 DNA
NA,TRBJ2-1,TRBV7-9,NA,CASSPRRISYNEQFF,TGTGCCAGCAGCCCTCGACGGATCTCCTACAATGAGCAGTTCTTC
NA,TRBJ2-1,TRBV24-1,few,CAAGGGESGEQFF,TGTGCCGCCGGCGGCGGGGAGAGCGGTGAGCAGTTCTTC
TRBD1,TRBJ1-2,TRBV27,NA,CASSPTGAGGYGYTF,TGTGCCAGCAGTCCCACGGGGGCAGGGGGGTATGGCTACACCTTC
TRBD2,TRBJ2-1,TRBV4-1,NA,CASSQPKRGGGNEQFF,TGCGCCAGCAGCCAGCCAAAGCGGGGGGGTGGAAATGAGCAGTTCTTC
NA,TRBJ2-7,TRBV7-9,few,CASSPQLTYEQYF,TGTGCCAGCAGCCCCCAGTTGACTTACGAGCAGTACTTC
NA,TRBJ2-1,TRBV2,few,CASGLRPNEQFF,TGTGCCAGTGGACTGCGGCCCAATGAGCAGTTCTTC
TRBD1,TRBJ2-1,TRBV6-6,few,CASSFGTGINNEQFF,TGTGCCAGCAGTTTCGGGACAGGGATCAACAATGAGCAGTTCTTC
NA,TRBJ1-2,TRBV9,NA,CASKGALFYGYTF,TGTGCCAGCAAAGGGGCCCTATTCTATGGCTACACCTTC
TRBD1,TRBJ2-1,TRBV28,few,CASSDGTGLFEQFF,TGTGCCAGCAGTGACGGGACAGGGTTGTTTGAGCAGTTCTTC
TRBD1,TRBJ2-1,TRBV7-6,NA,CASSTLLTGERGNEQFF,TGTGCCAGCAGCACGCTCCTAACAGGGGAGAGGGGCAATGAGCAGTTCTTC
NA,TRBJ2-2,TRBV11-3,few,CASSSDAGELFF,TGTGCCAGCAGCTCCGACGCCGGGGAGCTGTTTTTT
NA,TRBJ2-1,TRBV5-1,NA,CASSRGNEQFF,TGCGCCAGCAGTAGGGGGAATGAGCAGTTCTTC
TRBD2,TRBJ2-1,TRBV4-1,few,CASSPSGADNEQFF,TGCGCCAGCAGTCCGAGCGGGGCGGACAATGAGCAGTTCTTC
NA,TRBJ2-5,TRBV7-6,NA,CASSSTGYESKTQYF,TGTGCCAGCAGCTCTACAGGGTATGAGTCAAAGACCCAGTACTTC
TRBD1,TRBJ1-1,TRBV19,few,CASALSWTGSTEAFF,TGTGCCAGTGCCCTTTCTTGGACAGGGTCGACTGAAGCTTTCTTT
NA,TRBJ2-1,TRBV3-1,NA,CASSQDSRRVAQFF,TGTGCCAGCAGCCAAGATTCTAGGAGGGTGGCGCAGTTCTTC
NA,TRBJ2-2,TRBV7-3,NA,CASSLMRGSGELFF,TGTGCCAGCAGCTTAATGCGGGGCTCCGGGGAGCTGTTTTTT
NA,TRBJ2-3,TRBV7-4,few,CASSLYPGQEGMDTQYF,TGTGCCAGCAGCTTATACCCCGGGCAGGAGGGTATGGATACGCAGTATTTT
NA,TRBJ1-1,TRBV12-3/TRBV12-4,NA,CASSLAPPDRYTEAFF,TGTGCCAGCAGTTTAGCGCCACCCGACAGATACACTGAAGCTTTCTTT
NA,TRBJ2-7,TRBV5-5,NA,CASSFDRNSYEQYF,TGTGCCAGCAGCTTCGACAGAAACTCCTACGAGCAGTACTTC
TRBD1,TRBJ1-1,TRBV19,few,CASDDGVTGYWNTEAFF,TGTGCCAGCGACGATGGAGTGACAGGGTATTGGAACACTGAAGCTTTCTTT
NA,TRBJ2-5,TRBV20-1,many,CSARELAKETQYF,TGCAGTGCTAGAGAGCTAGCTAAAGAGACCCAGTACTTC
TRBD1,TRBJ1-5,TRBV7-6,NA,CASSRQGGQPQHF,TGTGCCAGCAGCCGACAGGGGGGCCAGCCCCAGCATTTT
TRBD2,TRBJ2-5,TRBV9,NA,CASSVGTSVAETQYF,TGTGCCAGCAGCGTAGGAACTAGCGTAGCAGAGACCCAGTACTTC
TRBD1,TRBJ1-3,TRBV6-1,many,CASSVDRGGNTIYF,TGTGCCAGCAGTGTCGACAGGGGAGGAAACACCATATATTTT
NA,TRBJ1-2,TRBV12-3/TRBV12-4,NA,CASSLQGWDLVGYTF,TGTGCCAGCAGTTTACAGGGATGGGATCTCGTTGGCTACACCTTC
NA,TRBJ1-2,TRBV27,few,CASSLSTSGAGGYTF,TGTGCCAGCAGTTTATCTACCTCAGGGGCCGGGGGCTACACCTTC
NA,TRBJ2-3,TRBV28,few,CASSQGRGDTQYF,TGTGCCAGCAGTCAGGGGAGGGGAGATACGCAGTATTTT
NA,TRBJ1-1,TRBV2,once,CASSEAGVTAFF,TGTGCCAGCAGTGAAGCGGGGGTGACAGCTTTCTTT
NA,TRBJ1-6,TRBV28,NA,CASSLVQPGLAYNSPLHF,TGTGCCAGCAGTTTAGTACAGCCCGGTTTGGCTTATAATTCACCCCTCCACTTT
NA,TRBJ2-2,TRBV24-1,NA,CATFDRPRTTGELFF,TGTGCCACCTTTGACAGGCCGAGGACGACCGGGGAGCTGTTTTTT
NA,TRBJ1-1,TRBV5-4,NA,CASSLSGFTEAFF,TGTGCCAGCAGCTTGAGTGGCTTCACTGAAGCTTTCTTT
NA,TRBJ1-2,TRBV4-1,few,CASSQLAGDYGYTF,TGCGCCAGCAGCCAGCTAGCGGGGGACTATGGCTACACCTTC
NA,TRBJ2-1,TRBV14,NA,CASSQTSLNFYNEQFF,TGTGCCAGCAGCCAAACCAGTTTAAACTTCTACAATGAGCAGTTCTTC
NA,TRBJ1-1,TRBV7-9,NA,CASSLEGGMNTEAFF,TGTGCCAGCAGTTTGGAAGGGGGAATGAACACTGAAGCTTTCTTT
NA,TRBJ2-1,TRBV7-3,few,CASSYTGTEQFF,TGTGCCAGCAGCTATACAGGGACTGAGCAGTTCTTC
NA,TRBJ2-3,TRBV28,few,CASRKEPSRTDTQYF,TGTGCCAGCAGGAAGGAGCCGTCACGCACAGATACGCAGTATTTT
NA,TRBJ2-7,TRBV7-7,many,CASSLREDYEQYF,TGTGCCAGCAGCTTACGGGAAGACTACGAGCAGTACTTC
TRBD2,TRBJ2-1,TRBV19,many,CASSRAGGGSSYNEQFF,TGTGCCAGTAGTCGCGCCGGGGGGGGGAGCTCCTACAATGAGCAGTTCTTC
TRBD1,TRBJ2-7,TRBV12-3/TRBV12-4,large,CASSFDWGQGEYEQYF,TGTGCCAGCAGTTTTGATTGGGGACAGGGGGAATACGAGCAGTACTTC
TRBD1,TRBJ2-7,TRBV7-6,few,CASSQGGQGVNEQYF,TGTGCCAGCAGCCAAGGGGGACAGGGGGTTAACGAGCAGTACTTC
TRBD2,TRBJ2-1,TRBV6-1,few,CASGLAEYNEQFF,TGTGCCAGCGGACTAGCGGAATACAATGAGCAGTTCTTC
NA,TRBJ1-1,TRBV7-3,many,CASAITGASDTEAFF,TGTGCCAGCGCCATTACAGGAGCCTCAGACACTGAAGCTTTCTTT
NA,TRBJ1-5,TRBV3-1,few,CASSYEANQPQHF,TGTGCCAGCAGCTACGAGGCAAATCAGCCCCAGCATTTT
NA,TRBJ2-2,TRBV7-6,many,CASSSIETGELFF,TGTGCCAGCAGCTCTATAGAGACCGGGGAGCTGTTTTTT
NA,TRBJ1-3,TRBV4-1,few,CASSQAGSGNTIYF,TGCGCCAGCAGCCAAGCCGGCTCTGGAAACACCATATATTTT
NA,TRBJ2-3,TRBV12-3/TRBV12-4,few,CASSLGAGWGTDTQYF,TGTGCCAGCAGTTTAGGGGCGGGGTGGGGCACAGATACGCAGTATTTT
TRBD2,TRBJ2-5,TRBV6-5,NA,CASSYFTSGGARETQYF,TGTGCCAGCAGTTACTTTACTAGCGGGGGGGCCCGGGAGACCCAGTACTTC
NA,TRBJ2-3,TRBV7-9,few,CASSLWGDTQYF,TGTGCCAGCAGCTTATGGGGAGATACGCAGTATTTT
NA,TRBJ2-2,TRBV4-1,NA,CASSLEIGDTGELFF,TGCGCCAGCAGCCTAGAGATTGGTGACACCGGGGAGCTGTTTTTT
NA,TRBJ1-1,TRBV6-5,many,CASSPLGTTGSEAFF,TGTGCCAGCAGCCCTCTCGGGACAACGGGCTCTGAAGCTTTCTTT
TRBD1,TRBJ2-2,TRBV6-8,few,CASSGQGPGELFF,TGTGCCAGCAGTGGACAGGGTCCCGGGGAGCTGTTTTTT
NA,TRBJ2-5,TRBV7-2,NA,CASSSYREGTQYF,TGTGCCAGCAGCTCATACCGGGAAGGGACCCAGTACTTC
TRBD2,TRBJ2-2,TRBV19,once,CASSVAGTLTGELFF,TGTGCCAGTAGTGTAGCGGGTACTCTCACCGGGGAGCTGTTTTTT